This T cell receptor (beta chain) appears in the sequencing data of a study of cytomegalovirus exposure and HLA in healthy donors. As for the study in general: Ancestry clustering placed about 86% of roughly 410 genotyped donors in the Caucasian-associated cluster. Findings and caveats of the study: An observed cluster of highly shared sequence variants was recorded as a likely sequencing artifact. TCR beta chains numbering more than 150 were designated cytomegalovirus-associated.

In the case of this clone: Its antigen is still unknown.

60 Vbeta and 13 Jbeta primers were used in PCR. This table comes from immunoSEQ multiplex PCR, and its TCRdb copy is limited to in-frame clones, with some not included. The repertoire holds about 140,000 clones, about 70% seen once, with 3.1% in the top ten. CDR1 SGHTS and CDR2 YDEGEE come from the germline V gene. The CDR3 consists of 17 residues. Trimming cost V 4 bases and J 0 bases, with 20 bases left between them. The sequenced sample consisted of PBMCs. This TCR derives from a male donor in good health and CMV-seronegative. The chain has TRBV5-8 and TRBJ2-7; unclear D gene. The CDR3 loop reads CASSPLLGAASSYEQYF. CDR3 nucleotide sequence: TGTGCCAGCAGCCCCCTTCTCGGCGCGGCGAGCTCCTACGAGCAGTACTTC.